These 12 T cell receptor beta chains were sequenced from one sample in a study of blood T cell repertoires in COVID-19. Sequencing used immunoSEQ multiplex PCR; TCRdb keeps in-frame clones, though not all of them. In the table there are over 350,000 clones, approximately 87% of which are singletons. Sequences were obtained from PBMCs or T cells enriched from blood (not recorded which). These receptors came from a woman aged 45 to 65 who had recovered from COVID-19.

Here the CDR3 reads CASSSGGRGYTF. The CDR3 DNA is TGTGCCAGCAGTTCCGGGGGGAGGGGCTACACCTTC. The chain uses TRBV12-3 or TRBV12-4 and TRBJ1-2, with a weak D call TRBD1 (5 bases). CDR3 length: 12 amino acids. V lost 4 bases to trimming and J lost 8 bases, with 11 bases between them.

The chain links TRBV27 to TRBJ1-5, with 7 bases that match TRBD1. V lost 6 bases, J lost 6 bases, and 8 bases stayed unmatched. The germline V gene has CDR1 MNHEY and CDR2 SMNVEV (reference sequence). The CDR3 loop spans 14 amino acids. The CDR3 DNA is TGTGCCAGCAGCAACAGGGGTATGAGTCAGCCCCAGCATTTT. This codes for CASSNRGMSQPQHF.

The chain recombines TRBV19 with TRBJ2-3, with D possibly being TRBD1 (7 bases). The length of the CDR3 is 16 residues. Germline CDR1 is LNHDA and CDR2 is SQIVND (reference sequence). V was cut by 10 bases and J by 3 bases, with 23 bases left in between. CDR3 DNA sequence: TGTGCCACTCGCACCTGGGGGGACAGCCGAACAGATACGCAGTATTTT. Its protein product is CATRTWGDSRTDTQYF.

In this sample, this clone turned up once. The chain employs TRBV6-4 and TRBJ1-1; 7 bases match TRBD1. The V gene's germline CDR1 is MRHNA and CDR2 SNTAGT. This CDR3 contains 13 residues. The ends lost 4 bases at V and 6 bases at J; junction bases unmatched: 5. In nucleotides, the CDR3 is TGTGCCAGCAGTGTTGACAGGGCCTCTGAAGCTTTCTTT. Translation gives CASSVDRASEAFF.

This clone was seen once. The V gene is TRBV9, the J gene TRBJ2-5, with D possibly being TRBD1 (6 bases). In germline, CDR1 is SGDLS, CDR2 YYNGEE. V lost 7 bases, J lost 5 bases, and 18 bases lay in between. The CDR3 extends over 14 amino acids. The CDR3 DNA reads TGTGCCAGCGGCATCTCTTATCAGGGGGAGACCCAGTACTTC. This gives the protein CASGISYQGETQYF.

This chain uses TRBV19 with TRBJ1-2; 7 bases are shared with TRBD1. After removal of 4 bases from V and 4 bases from J, the junction contained 6 bases not matched to a gene. The V gene's germline CDR1 is LNHDA and CDR2 SQIVND (reference sequence). This CDR3 comprises 14 residues. The chain's CDR3 is CASSTRQGAYGYTF. The CDR3 region has the DNA TGTGCCAGTAGTACTAGACAGGGAGCCTATGGCTACACCTTC. The full variable domain, completed using reference TRBV19 and TRBJ1-2, is DGGITQSPKYLFRKEGQNVTLSCEQNLNHDAMYWYRQDPGQGLRLIYYSQIVNDFQKGDIAEGYSVSREKKESFPLTVTSAQKNPTAFYLCASSTRQGAYGYTFGSGTRLTVV.

This clone was seen a single time. The chain employs TRBV5-1 and TRBJ2-7; D possibly corresponds to TRBD1 (6 bases). The germline V and J ends were trimmed by 3 bases and 2 bases, with 12 bases remaining between them. Germline V gene data show CDR1 as SGHRS and CDR2 as YFSETQ. The CDR3 is 14 amino acids. The CDR3 nucleotides read TGCGCCAGCAGCTCCACACAGGGTCCCTACGAGCAGTACTTC. Encoded protein: CASSSTQGPYEQYF.

This clone came up once. The gene calls are TRBV5-6 and TRBJ2-7, with D possibly TRBD2 on 6 matching bases. With 4 bases removed from V and 12 bases from J, the gap between germline ends came to 20 bases. The CDR3 extends over 13 amino acids. The germline V gene has CDR1 SGHDT and CDR2 YYEEEE. CDR3 loop: CASSIRGISAGYF. The CDR3 bases are TGTGCCAGCAGCATCCGGGGGATCTCCGCGGGGTACTTC.

This clone was seen once. The CDR3 nucleotides read TGTGCCAACTTAAGAGACAGGATAACCTACGAGCAGTACTTC. Translated: CANLRDRITYEQYF. The chain recombines TRBV6-1 with TRBJ2-7, with D possibly being TRBD1 (6 bases). This CDR3 has 14 residues. Germline V gene data show CDR1 as MNHNS and CDR2 as SASEGT. V was trimmed by 10 bases and J by 2 bases, leaving 18 bases between them.

The chain is built from TRBV9 and TRBJ1-4, with D perhaps TRBD1 (6 bases). Germline-derived CDR1 and CDR2 are SGDLS and YYNGEE. The CDR3 runs to 16 residues. Trimming removed 4 bases from V and 7 bases from J, with 20 bases in between. The CDR3 spells CASSPWDGGWGEKLFF. DNA of the CDR3: TGTGCCAGCAGCCCCTGGGATGGGGGCTGGGGTGAAAAACTGTTTTTT.

This clone is a singleton in its sample. The genes are TRBV5-1 and TRBJ1-4; D is perhaps TRBD1 (5 bases). The V end lost 2 bases, the J end lost 4 bases, and 15 bases lay between the germline ends. CDR1 and CDR2 (germline): SGHRS, YFSETQ. The CDR3 loop spans 16 amino acids. CDR3 loop: CASSFIIGGGNEKLFF. CDR3 sequence (DNA): TGCGCCAGCAGCTTTATAATCGGCGGGGGTAATGAAAAACTGTTTTTT.

The CDR3 reads CASSTIAGDTDTQYF. In DNA form, the CDR3 reads TGTGCCAGCAGCACAATAGCGGGGGACACAGATACGCAGTATTTT. The chain couples TRBV11-1 to TRBJ2-3; TRBD2 matches 9 bases. This CDR3 comprises 15 residues. Trimming took 5 bases from V and 2 from J; bases not matched to a gene: 5. Germline CDR1 reads SGHAT; CDR2 reads FQDESV (reference sequence).